This TCR beta chain comes out of a study of T cells in Graves' hyperthyroidism and ophthalmopathy. RNA transcripts gave rise to amplified TCR beta CDR3 regions. Initially, a first-round RT-PCR of the TCR CDR3 employed the HTBI primer set. TCRdb processed the multiplex PCR reads anew with MiXCR; each CDR3 protein has one entry. This sample yields hundreds of thousands of distinct CDR3 sequences, of which 45% are seen a single time; less than 9% belongs to the top ten. Uncontrolled infection, other autoimmune disease, pregnancy or lactation excluded patients. This clonotype was picked up a small number of times. Its antigen remains unknown. General study points: Most thyroid clonotypes expanded above 0.001 appeared in blood too. Ophthalmopathy was model-predicted a median around 6.7 months pre-onset.

Sequencing was carried out using peripheral blood or thyroid tissue (not recorded which). The TCR originated in an adult man with Graves' disease, either hyperthyroidism or ophthalmopathy (not recorded which).

DNA for the CDR3: TGTGCCAGTAGGATAACAGGGGGCGTATTCGACTACACCTTC. As protein: CASRITGGVFDYTF. The V gene is TRBV19, the J gene TRBJ1-2; TRBD1 agrees at 9 bases. Germline-derived CDR1 and CDR2 are LNHDA and SQIVND (reference sequence). V shed 6 bases and J 10 bases; nucleotides not matched to a gene: 12. The CDR3 has 14 amino acids.